The following is a T cell receptor beta chain sequence with its context. No cognate antigen has been identified for it. No clone much larger than this one lies a single base away; base qualities are absent. Genomic DNA was extracted from sorted cells for sequencing of the TCRbeta CDR3 region. The immunoSEQ Assay was used for sequencing of TCRbeta CDR3 regions. TCRdb took over this immuneACCESS table, retaining in-frame rearrangements with V and J assigned. Such tables are incomplete; in checked studies, under half of the missing clones stem from an unresolved V gene, and the remainder is unexplained. The sample table records about 77,000 clones; about 83% of these occur just once. Of the sample, approximately 0.8% falls within the top ten clones. This entry is derived from a study of OX40 agonist ivuxolimab in advanced cancers. Context from the whole study: Ivuxolimab was a fully human IgG2 agonistic monoclonal antibody targeting the costimulatory receptor OX40 (CD134). Intravenous ivuxolimab was administered to patients every 2 weeks at six dose levels: 0.01, 0.1, 0.3, 1.5, 3 and 10 mg/kg. Patients were allowed to have had prior anti-PD-1, anti-PD-L1 or anti-CTLA-4 therapy, and 30% to 40% of the dose-escalation patients had been treated with checkpoint inhibitors. Three dose-escalation patients achieved partial responses, one with hepatocellular carcinoma and two with cutaneous melanoma. Of the approximately 50 dose-escalation patients, hepatocellular carcinoma was present in around 20, melanoma in roughly 15, renal cell carcinoma in 9 and head and neck cancer in 9. Peripheral TCRbeta sequencing was intended to test whether TCR sequence diversity was altered and clonal T-cell expansion was caused by ivuxolimab. A male proportion of 82.7% and a mean age of 60 years, ranging from 23 to 79, were recorded for the dose-escalation cohort. The paper reports the monotherapy dose-escalation portion (N of about 56 patients) of the phase I ivuxolimab trial.

The trial excluded patients who had a history of autoimmune disease or who were on systemic immunosuppression. In every dose cohort, peripheral blood was drawn for TCR sequencing at baseline, cycle 4 day 1, and cycle 7 day 1. The samples were taken from a phase I, first-in-human, multicenter, open-label dose-escalation trial of ivuxolimab. The trial enrolled adults with locally advanced or metastatic head and neck squamous cell, hepatocellular, melanoma or renal cell carcinoma. CD4+ and CD8+ T cells were sorted separately from peripheral blood before TCR sequencing. The CDR3 covers 15 residues, taking in both the cysteine and the phenylalanine. The entry retains the CDR3 DNA only, 45 bases that are in frame from base 1. The junction carries 15 bases between V and J, which are trimmed by 2 bases and 3 bases respectively. CDR1 is given as SGHDT and CDR2 as YYEEEE, both from the germline V gene. Study-level results and caveats: The antigen specificity of the clonally expanded peripheral T cells was not determined. Low levels of normalized T-cell clonal expansion were also seen in some patients who did not respond. Clonal expansion of both CD4+ and CD8+ blood T cells was observed from baseline to week 6 at doses 0.1 to 3.0 mg/kg. Partial responders in the 0.1-3.0 mg/kg groups had among the lowest normalized peripheral clonal expansion, especially among CD8+ T cells. After ivuxolimab, CD8+ T cells had more expanded clones than CD4+ T cells on average.

The sequencing here drew on CD4+ or CD8+ T cells sorted from blood, taken in a trial of the OX40 agonist ivuxolimab. The chain joins TRBV5-6 to TRBJ2-7, with TRBD1 as a weak D call on 6 bases. The sequence came from an adult with an advanced solid tumor such as melanoma, head and neck, liver or kidney cancer. CDR3 loop: CASSFYRADGYEQYF. The DNA sequence is given as TGTGCCAGCAGCTTCTACAGGGCCGATGGCTACGAGCAGTACTTC.